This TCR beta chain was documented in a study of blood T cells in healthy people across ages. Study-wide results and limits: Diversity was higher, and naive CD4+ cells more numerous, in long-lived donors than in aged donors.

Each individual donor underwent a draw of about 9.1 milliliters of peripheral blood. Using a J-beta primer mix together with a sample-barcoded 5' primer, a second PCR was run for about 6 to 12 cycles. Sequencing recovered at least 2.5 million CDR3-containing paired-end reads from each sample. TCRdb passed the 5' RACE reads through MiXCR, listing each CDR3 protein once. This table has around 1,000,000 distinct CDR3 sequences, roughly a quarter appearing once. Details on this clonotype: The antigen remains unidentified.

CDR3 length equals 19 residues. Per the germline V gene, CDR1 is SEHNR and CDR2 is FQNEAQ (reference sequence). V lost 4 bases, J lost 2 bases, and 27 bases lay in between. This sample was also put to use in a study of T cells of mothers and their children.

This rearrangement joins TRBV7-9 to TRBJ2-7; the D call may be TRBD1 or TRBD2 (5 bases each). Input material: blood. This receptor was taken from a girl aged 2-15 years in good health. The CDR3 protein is CASSSMSPFGTGAAYEQYF. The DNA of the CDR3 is TGTGCCAGCAGCTCAATGTCCCCCTTTGGGACCGGGGCAGCCTACGAGCAGTACTTC.